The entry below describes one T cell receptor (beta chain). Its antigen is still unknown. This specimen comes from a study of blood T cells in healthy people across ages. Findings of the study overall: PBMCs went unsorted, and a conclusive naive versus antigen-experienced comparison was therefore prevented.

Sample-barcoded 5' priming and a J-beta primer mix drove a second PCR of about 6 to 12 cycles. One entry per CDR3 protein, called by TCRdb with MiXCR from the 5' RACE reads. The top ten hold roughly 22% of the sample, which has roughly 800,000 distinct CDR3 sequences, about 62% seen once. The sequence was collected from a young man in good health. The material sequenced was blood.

CDR3 bases: TGTGCCAACGGACCGGACAGAACCTACGAGCAGTACTTC. Protein product: CANGPDRTYEQYF. The chain uses TRBV11-2 and TRBJ2-5; D perhaps matches TRBD1 (6 bases). The DNA matches TRBJ2-7 better at its end, which makes the J call doubtful. Germline CDR1 is SGHAT and CDR2 is FQNNGV. CDR3 length: 13 residues.